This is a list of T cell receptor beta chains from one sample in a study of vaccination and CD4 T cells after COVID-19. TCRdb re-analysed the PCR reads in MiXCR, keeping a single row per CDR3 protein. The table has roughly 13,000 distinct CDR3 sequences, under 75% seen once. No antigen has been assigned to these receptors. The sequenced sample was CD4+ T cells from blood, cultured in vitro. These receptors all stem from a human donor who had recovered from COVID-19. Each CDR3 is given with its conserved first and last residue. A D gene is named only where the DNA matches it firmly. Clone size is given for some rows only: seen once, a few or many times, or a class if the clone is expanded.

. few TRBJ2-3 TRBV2 TGTGCCAGCACCAACCAATTAGGGGTCCCGCAGTATTTT CASTNQLGVPQYF
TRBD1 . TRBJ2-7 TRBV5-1 TGCGCCAGCAGCTTGGAAGGACAGGGCGGGTATTACTTC CASSLEGQGGYYF
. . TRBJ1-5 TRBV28 TGTGCCAGCAGGGAACAGGGAACTAATCAGCCCCAGCATTTT CASREQGTNQPQHF
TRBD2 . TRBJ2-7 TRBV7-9 TGTGCCAGCAGCTTAGTATATTTGGGGACTAGCATTGGGGGATCGGACGAGCAGTACTTC CASSLVYLGTSIGGSDEQYF
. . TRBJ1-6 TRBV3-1 TGTGCCAGCAGCCCAGGGACACCGGCGGCACCCCTCCACTTT CASSPGTPAAPLHF
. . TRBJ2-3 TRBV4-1 TGCGCCAGCAGCCAAGCCGGGACCTTTGCGGCAGATACGCAGTATTTT CASSQAGTFAADTQYF
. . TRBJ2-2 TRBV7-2 TGTGCCAGCAGCTTAGTCGCGCTGAACACCGGGGAGCTGTTTTTT CASSLVALNTGELFF
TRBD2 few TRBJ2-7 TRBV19 TGTGCCAGTAGCGTCACCCGGGGACTAGGGTACGAGCAGTACTTC CASSVTRGLGYEQYF
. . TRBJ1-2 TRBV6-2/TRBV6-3 TGTGCCAGCAGAAAAGACTTGGTGGTGGCCTATGGCTACACCTTC CASRKDLVVAYGYTF
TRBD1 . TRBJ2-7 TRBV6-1 TGTGCCAGCAGTCGACAGGGGGCTACCTCCTACGAGCAGTACTTC CASSRQGATSYEQYF
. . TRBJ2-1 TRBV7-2 TGTGCCAGCAGCTTAGCGCGGGACAATGAGCAGTTCTTC CASSLARDNEQFF
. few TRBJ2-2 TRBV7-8 TGTGCCAGCAGCTCGACCCGACGGACAGATCGGGGTGTCGGGGAGCTGTTTTTT CASSSTRRTDRGVGELFF
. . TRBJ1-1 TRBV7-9 TGTGCCAGCAGTTTTCCTTCGGCACGAATGGACACTGAAGCTTTCTTT CASSFPSARMDTEAFF
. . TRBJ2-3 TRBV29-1 TGCAGCGCTGGATTGGGCACAGATACGCAGTATTTT CSAGLGTDTQYF
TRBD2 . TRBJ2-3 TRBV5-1 TGCGCCAGCAGCTTGTTGACTAGCGGGAGCACAGATACGCAGTATTTT CASSLLTSGSTDTQYF
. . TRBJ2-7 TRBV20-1 TGCAGTGCTAGTTATCCGGACATTGGCTACGAGCAGTACTTC CSASYPDIGYEQYF
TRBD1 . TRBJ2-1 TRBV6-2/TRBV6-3 TGTGCCAGCGCTCACGGACAGGCGGATTACAATGAGCAGTTCTTC CASAHGQADYNEQFF
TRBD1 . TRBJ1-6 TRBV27 TGTGCCAGCAGTCCGGACAGGGGACGATCAAATTCACCCCTCCACTTT CASSPDRGRSNSPLHF
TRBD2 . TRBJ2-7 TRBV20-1 TGCAGTGGGTCACTAGCGGGAGCCTACGAGCAGTACTTC CSGSLAGAYEQYF
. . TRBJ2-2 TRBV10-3 TGTGCCAGCAGTGAAAAGAGGGCAGGGTGGACCGGGGAGCTGTTTTTT CASSEKRAGWTGELFF
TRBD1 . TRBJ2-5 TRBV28 TGTGCCAGCAGTTTAACGGGACAGGGTAGCAAGACCCAGTACTTC CASSLTGQGSKTQYF
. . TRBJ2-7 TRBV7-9 TGTGCCAGCAGCCTGACAGGAGGCGCGTACGAGCAGTACTTC CASSLTGGAYEQYF
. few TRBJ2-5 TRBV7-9 TGTGCCAGCAGCTGGGTGGAAGCGGAGACCCAGTACTTC CASSWVEAETQYF
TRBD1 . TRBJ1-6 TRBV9 TGTGCCAGCAGCCCCCGGACAGGGAGTAATTCACCCCTCCACTTT CASSPRTGSNSPLHF
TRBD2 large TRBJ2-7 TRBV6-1 TGTGCCACGGGGACTAGCGGGATATACGAGCAGTACTTC CATGTSGIYEQYF
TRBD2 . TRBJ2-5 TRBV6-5 TGTGCCAGCAGTTACTCCCCGGGACTAGCGGGAGGTTCAGAGACCCAGTACTTC CASSYSPGLAGGSETQYF
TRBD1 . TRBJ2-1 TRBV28 TGTGCCAGCAGTCCCCAAGGCGGACAGGGGCGGGATGAGCAGTTCTTC CASSPQGGQGRDEQFF
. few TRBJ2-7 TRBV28 TGTGCCAGCAGTCCAAGCTCCTACGAGCAGTACTTC CASSPSSYEQYF
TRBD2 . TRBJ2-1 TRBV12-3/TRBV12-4 TGTGCCAGCAGACCGGGACTAGCCTCTGAGCAGTTCTTC CASRPGLASEQFF
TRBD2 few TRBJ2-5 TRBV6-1 TGTGCCAGCAGCCGGCAGACTAGCGGGAGGGAGACCCAGTACTTC CASSRQTSGRETQYF
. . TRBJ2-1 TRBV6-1 TGTGCCAGCAGCAGTTACGAGGTTGGGTACAATGAGCAGTTCTTC CASSSYEVGYNEQFF
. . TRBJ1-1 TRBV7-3 TGTGCCAGCAGCTTGGGCGGAACGAACACTGAAGCTTTCTTT CASSLGGTNTEAFF
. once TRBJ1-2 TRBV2 TGTGCCACCATGCCAGAGACGGGGGCTAACTATGGCTACACCTTC CATMPETGANYGYTF